What follows describes a single T cell receptor beta chain. This sample is part of a study of control samples from healthy donors and cancer patients. Using immunoSEQ multiplex PCR, the repertoire was profiled, and TCRdb retains in-frame clones only, with some absent. The sample holds 110,000 to 150,000 clones; about 90% are singletons and the top ten take more than 6.5%. The receptor's source is a man aged 18-30 years in good health. Sequenced material: blood.

The CDR3 DNA is TGTGCCAGCAGTCTCACAGGGGGTACTAATTCACCCCTCCACTTT. It translates to CASSLTGGTNSPLHF. The chain is built from TRBV6-5 and TRBJ1-6; 8 bases map to TRBD1. Looked up from germline, CDR1 is MNHEY and CDR2 is SVGAGI. This CDR3 region has 15 residues. V was pared by 5 bases and J by 6 bases, with 6 bases of the junction left unmatched.